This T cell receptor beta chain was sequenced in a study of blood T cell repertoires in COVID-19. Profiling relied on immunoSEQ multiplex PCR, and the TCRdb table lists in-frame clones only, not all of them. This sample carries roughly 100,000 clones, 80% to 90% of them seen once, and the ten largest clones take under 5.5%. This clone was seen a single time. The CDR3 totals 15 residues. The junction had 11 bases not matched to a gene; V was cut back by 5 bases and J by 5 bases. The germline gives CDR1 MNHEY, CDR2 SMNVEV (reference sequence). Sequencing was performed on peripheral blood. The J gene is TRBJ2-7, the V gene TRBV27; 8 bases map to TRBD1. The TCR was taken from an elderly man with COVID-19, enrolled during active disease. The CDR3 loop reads CASSPDRGAGDEQYF. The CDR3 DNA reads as TGTGCCAGCAGTCCAGACAGGGGCGCAGGGGACGAGCAGTACTTC.